The following is a T cell receptor (beta chain) sequence with its context. Antigen specificity is unknown. Trimming cost V 6 bases and J 3 bases, with 24 bases left between them. The CDR3 extends over 18 amino acids. Germline lookup yields CDR1 MDHEN and CDR2 SYDVKM. These data are taken from a study of regulatory T cells in long-lasting Graves disease. Turning to the study itself: To qualify as persistent, Graves' disease required over 5 years of antithyroid drugs with positive TSH receptor antibodies. Notes on the study in general: The persistent group shared about 2,500 public clonotypes, more than the approximately 1,000 shared by new patients. The TCR repertoire of persistent Graves' patients was less diverse than that of newly diagnosed ones.

Arm-PCR of CDR3 regions and iRepertoire HTBI primers were used to build TCR beta libraries. MiXCR, applied by TCRdb to the multiplex PCR reads, yields one record per CDR3 protein. The data show about 660,000 distinct CDR3 sequences, roughly 30% seen once. Noted time point: persistent/refractory GD, antithyroid drugs over 5 years with positive TRAb. PBMCs provided the RNA from which the TCR library was made. Under American Thyroid Association guidelines, Graves' disease was diagnosed. The chain has TRBV28 and TRBJ2-4, with a tentative D call TRBD1 (5 bases). The sequenced sample was peripheral blood mononuclear cells (PBMCs), obtained when the disease was refractory, from a patient treated with antithyroid drugs. The receptor's source is a female donor with Graves disease. The DNA of the CDR3 is TGTGCCAGCAGCTTACTCCTGGCCACAGGCTTCAGCAAAAACATTCAGTACTTC. Protein sequence: CASSLLLATGFSKNIQYF.